The sample holds a few counts of the clone carrying this T cell receptor beta chain. Its antigen is unknown. The sample originates from a study of cytomegalovirus exposure and HLA in healthy donors. PCR involved 60 Vbeta and 13 Jbeta primers. Measured with immunoSEQ multiplex PCR; TCRdb has only the in-frame clones, and not every one. The table has 95,000 to 150,000 clones, over 60% seen once. The germline gives CDR1 MNHEY, CDR2 SMNVEV (reference sequence). CDR3 length: 14 residues. With 6 bases removed from V and 8 bases from J, the gap between germline ends came to 17 bases. General observations from the study: With further analysis later on, most CMV-associated TCR beta chains appeared HLA-restricted. The study dropped some indistinguishable V segments, TRBV6-2 and TRBV6-3 among them. Across HLA loci, a later analysis found differing TCR association rates, with DRB1 most and HLA-C fewest. CMV serostatus was the sole immune exposure information available.

The rearrangement links TRBV27 to TRBJ2-4, with a possible D match to TRBD1 (6 bases). This sequence originates from a man aged 55-75 years in good health and CMV-seropositive. Sequencing input: PBMCs. The CDR3 protein is CASSTQGRTDIQYF. DNA of the CDR3: TGTGCCAGCAGCACCCAGGGGCGTACGGACATTCAGTACTTC.